This is a list of T cell receptor beta chains from one sample in a study of regulatory T cells in long-lasting Graves disease. Each CDR3 protein gets one entry after TCRdb re-called the multiplex PCR reads with MiXCR. The sample contains over 200,000 distinct CDR3 sequences, roughly 18% of which appear only once. The data were also submitted as part of a second study, on T cells in Graves' hyperthyroidism and ophthalmopathy.

Specimen: peripheral blood mononuclear cells (PBMCs), collected at new diagnosis, from a patient treated with antithyroid drugs. These receptors originate from a woman in her thirties with Graves disease. Each CDR3 is given with its conserved first and last residue. The order of the fields is V gene, J gene, D gene, clone size, CDR3 DNA, CDR3 protein. A D gene is named only where the DNA matches it firmly. A row's size may be missing; if present it is once, few, many or a size class.

v_call: TRBV3-1
j_call: TRBJ1-2
d_call: .
clone_size: many
cdr3_nt: TGTGCCAGCAGCCAAGTACCGGGAAAGGGTGGCTACACCTTC
cdr3_aa: CASSQVPGKGGYTF

v_call: TRBV11-2
j_call: TRBJ2-1
d_call: .
clone_size: many
cdr3_nt: TGTGCCAGCAGCTTAGATTTCAACCCCCGCGAGGGCAATGAGCAGTTCTTC
cdr3_aa: CASSLDFNPREGNEQFF

v_call: TRBV19
j_call: TRBJ1-3
d_call: .
clone_size: .
cdr3_nt: TGTGCCAGTAGTATAGTATCGTCCGCCAGGTCCGGGGCTGGAAACACCATATATTTT
cdr3_aa: CASSIVSSARSGAGNTIYF

v_call: TRBV10-3
j_call: TRBJ2-7
d_call: .
clone_size: many
cdr3_nt: TGTGCCATCAGCCCGGGCCCTCGGAGCTCCTACGAGCAGTACTTC
cdr3_aa: CAISPGPRSSYEQYF

v_call: TRBV5-1
j_call: TRBJ1-5
d_call: .
clone_size: many
cdr3_nt: TGCGCCAGCAGCTTGGGCCTCGGGAGCAATCAGCCCCAGCATTTT
cdr3_aa: CASSLGLGSNQPQHF

v_call: TRBV20-1
j_call: TRBJ1-2
d_call: .
clone_size: many
cdr3_nt: TGCAGTGCTGAACAGCTTGCGTACTATGGCTACACCTTC
cdr3_aa: CSAEQLAYYGYTF

v_call: TRBV12-3/TRBV12-4
j_call: TRBJ1-4
d_call: .
clone_size: many
cdr3_nt: TGTGCCAGTACTGGGGACCCGGGGGAAAAACTGTTTTTT
cdr3_aa: CASTGDPGEKLFF

v_call: TRBV6-1
j_call: TRBJ2-3
d_call: .
clone_size: many
cdr3_nt: TGTGCCAGCAGACAATTCACAGATACGCAGTATTTT
cdr3_aa: CASRQFTDTQYF

v_call: TRBV20-1
j_call: TRBJ1-5
d_call: TRBD1
clone_size: many
cdr3_nt: TGCAGTGCTTACGAAACAGGGGGCGCGGGGCAGCCCCAGCATTTT
cdr3_aa: CSAYETGGAGQPQHF

v_call: TRBV15
j_call: TRBJ1-1
d_call: TRBD1
clone_size: .
cdr3_nt: TGTGCCACCAGCAGAGATTATTCAGGGGGAGTCACTGAAGCTTTCTTT
cdr3_aa: CATSRDYSGGVTEAFF

v_call: TRBV7-2
j_call: TRBJ1-1
d_call: .
clone_size: few
cdr3_nt: TGTGCCAGCAGCTTAGGGCAGGGGTTGGACACTGAAGCTTTCTTT
cdr3_aa: CASSLGQGLDTEAFF

v_call: TRBV6-1
j_call: TRBJ1-5
d_call: .
clone_size: many
cdr3_nt: TGTGCCAGCAGCCTTCTTTTGGGAGGCAATCAGCCCCAGCATTTT
cdr3_aa: CASSLLLGGNQPQHF

v_call: TRBV20-1
j_call: TRBJ2-5
d_call: TRBD1
clone_size: .
cdr3_nt: TGCAGTGCGAGAACCGGGACAGGGAATCAAGAGACCCAGTACTTC
cdr3_aa: CSARTGTGNQETQYF

v_call: TRBV7-2
j_call: TRBJ1-1
d_call: .
clone_size: many
cdr3_nt: TGTGCCAGCAGCGTTTTTCAGGGGAGCGGGGCTGAAGCTTTCTTT
cdr3_aa: CASSVFQGSGAEAFF

v_call: TRBV11-2
j_call: TRBJ1-4
d_call: TRBD1
clone_size: many
cdr3_nt: TGTGCCAGCAGCTTAGATCTGGGGACAGATGAAAAACTGTTTTTT
cdr3_aa: CASSLDLGTDEKLFF

v_call: TRBV12-3/TRBV12-4
j_call: TRBJ2-4
d_call: TRBD1
clone_size: many
cdr3_nt: TGTGCCAGCAGGGAGGGGACAGGAGAAAGGTCCCAAAACATTCAGTACTTC
cdr3_aa: CASREGTGERSQNIQYF

v_call: TRBV29-1
j_call: TRBJ2-3
d_call: TRBD1
clone_size: many
cdr3_nt: TGCAGCGGGAAACGACAGGGTGGAGCAGATACGCAGTATTTT
cdr3_aa: CSGKRQGGADTQYF

v_call: TRBV9
j_call: TRBJ2-1
d_call: .
clone_size: many
cdr3_nt: TGTGCCAGCAGCGTAGATCTCCGGAATGAGCAGTTCTTC
cdr3_aa: CASSVDLRNEQFF

v_call: TRBV7-9
j_call: TRBJ1-2
d_call: .
clone_size: many
cdr3_nt: TGTGCCAGCAGCTCCGGGCTCGTTAGGGGATTTGGCTACACCTTC
cdr3_aa: CASSSGLVRGFGYTF

v_call: TRBV4-1
j_call: TRBJ1-2
d_call: .
clone_size: many
cdr3_nt: TGCGCCAGCAGCCCCATCTACAGGGTATCGTACACCTTC
cdr3_aa: CASSPIYRVSYTF

v_call: TRBV12-3/TRBV12-4
j_call: TRBJ1-1
d_call: TRBD1
clone_size: many
cdr3_nt: TGTGCCAGCAGTCCCCGGGACAGGGTATGGACTGAAGCTTTCTTT
cdr3_aa: CASSPRDRVWTEAFF

v_call: TRBV14
j_call: TRBJ2-6
d_call: TRBD1
clone_size: few
cdr3_nt: TGTGCCAGCAGCCGGACAGGGACCACGGGGGCCAACGTCCTGACTTTC
cdr3_aa: CASSRTGTTGANVLTF

v_call: TRBV6-1
j_call: TRBJ1-1
d_call: TRBD1
clone_size: many
cdr3_nt: TGTGCCAGCAGGACAGGGCGGCCCACTGAAGCTTTCTTT
cdr3_aa: CASRTGRPTEAFF